This passage covers 5 T cell receptor beta chains from one sample sequenced in a study of cytomegalovirus exposure and HLA in healthy donors. This table comes from immunoSEQ multiplex PCR, and its TCRdb copy is limited to in-frame clones, with some not included. This table has about 200,000 clones, 84% appearing once. Sequencing was performed on PBMCs. Receptors originate from a woman in her twenties or thirties in good health and CMV-seropositive.

The CDR3 region is CASSSGTGDRVVDTQYF. The DNA of the CDR3 is TGCGCCAGCAGCTCCGGGACAGGGGATCGGGTTGTGGATACGCAGTATTTT. The rearrangement uses TRBV5-1 and TRBJ2-3, with 10 bases fitting TRBD1. The germline V gene has CDR1 SGHRS and CDR2 YFSETQ. This CDR3 region has 17 residues. The V and J ends lost 3 bases and 6 bases, in that order; junction bases with no gene match: 13. The whole variable domain, remainder taken from reference TRBV5-1 and TRBJ2-3, is KAGVTQTPRYLIKTRGQQVTLSCSPISGHRSVSWYQQTPGQGLQFLFEYFSETQRNKGNFPGRFSGRQFSNSRSEMNVSTLELGDSALYLCASSSGTGDRVVDTQYFGPGTRLTVL.

The chain links TRBV7-8 to TRBJ2-7, with D tentatively TRBD2 (5 bases). The ends were cut back, 3 bases at V and 2 bases at J, with 14 bases in the middle. The germline gives CDR1 SGHVS, CDR2 FQNEAQ. The CDR3 runs to 15 residues. CDR3 bases: TGTGCCAGCAGCTTCAACCCCGGGGTCCCCTACGAGCAGTACTTC. Its translation is CASSFNPGVPYEQYF.

This clone was seen a few times. CDR3 DNA: TGTGCCAGCAGCCGCGTTGGACAGGGAGGCTACAATGAGCAGTTCTTC. It specifies CASSRVGQGGYNEQFF. The genes are TRBV11-2 and TRBJ2-1; 8 bases fit TRBD1. The CDR3 runs 16 residues. CDR1 is SGHAT and CDR2 is FQNNGV in the germline V gene. With 5 bases clipped from V and 3 bases from J, the junction kept 9 bases outside the gene matches.

V and J are TRBV5-1 and TRBJ1-5, with TRBD1 identical over 7 bases. The germline CDR1 and CDR2 sequences are SGHRS and YFSETQ. V was pared by 0 bases and J by 1 base, with 1 base of the junction left unmatched. The CDR3 is made up of 15 amino acids. The CDR3 reads CASSLGGQSNQPQHF. The CDR3 region has the DNA TGCGCCAGCAGCTTGGGGGGACAGAGCAATCAGCCCCAGCATTTT.

The chain is built from TRBV4-1 and TRBJ2-3, with D tentatively TRBD2 (7 bases). Trimming pared 6 bases from V and 1 base from J, leaving 17 bases between. The CDR3 loop spans 16 amino acids. Germline CDR1 is MGHRA and CDR2 is YSYEKL. CDR3 region: CASSRQAAGRTDTQYF. CDR3 coding DNA: TGCGCCAGCAGTCGACAGGCAGCGGGACGCACAGATACGCAGTATTTT.